This TCR beta chain was captured in a study of graft-versus-host responses after intestinal transplantation. The protocol was immunoSEQ multiplex PCR, while the TCRdb copy is restricted to in-frame clones and leaves out a portion. The data contain some 100,000 clones, less than 95% of them singletons. As concerns this clone: The antigen is not known.

The TCR was taken from a human donor who was the organ donor for an intestinal transplant. The sample consisted of unstimulated CD8+ T cells sorted from spleen or lymph node cells, taken before transplant.

As DNA, the CDR3 is TGCAGCGCCGACGGGACTAGACCTAGCACAGATACGCAGTATTTT. Translated: CSADGTRPSTDTQYF. The chain employs TRBV29-1 and TRBJ2-3; 8 bases are shared with TRBD2. This CDR3 is built from 15 residues. V shed 7 bases and J 0 bases; nucleotides not matched to a gene: 9. Germline V gene lookup returns CDR1 SQVTM and CDR2 ANQGSEA.